This T cell receptor (beta chain) was observed in a study of CD8 T cells in ankylosing spondylitis. Findings and caveats of the study: Clones that were linked to disease were CD8+ and were relatively rare in peripheral blood. Seemingly characteristic of ankylosing spondylitis blood was a TCR beta motif consisting of eight highly homologous variants.

Germline V gives CDR1 SGHRS, CDR2 YFSETQ. J lost 5 bases, V lost 1 base, and 5 bases had no gene match. CDR3 length equals 14 residues. With respect to this clonotype: Its antigen remains unidentified.

Quantitative molecular-barcoded 5'-RACE generated the TCR beta libraries. TCRdb processed the 5' RACE reads anew with MiXCR; each CDR3 protein has one entry. Among about 250,000 distinct CDR3 sequences, 7.5% to 9.5% were seen once, and the ten largest hold roughly 4.9%. The source material was blood, either unsorted or a sorted T cell fraction (not recorded which). The TCR sequence derives from a female donor with ankylosing spondylitis or in good health (not recorded which). The chain carries TRBV5-1 and TRBJ1-1, with 7 bases aligning to TRBD1. The CDR3 region is CASSLTGVATEAFF. CDR3 bases: TGCGCCAGCAGCTTGACAGGGGTGGCGACTGAAGCTTTCTTT.